The clone carrying this T cell receptor (beta chain) is a singleton in its sample. Its specificity is not known. The data were taken from a study of T cells in localized non-small cell lung cancer. Study-wide points: Adjacent lung was found to contain a median approximately 52 of the top 100 tumor clones. Heterogeneity is still possible, as just one tumor region was sequenced. In uninvolved adjacent lung, T cell clonality reached its highest value, exceeding tumor.

Germline loops: CDR1 GTSNPN, CDR2 SVGIG (reference sequence). Trimming cost V 1 base and J 7 bases; bases outside gene matches: 15. There are 17 residues in the CDR3. Sequenced by immunoSEQ multiplex PCR; TCRdb stores in-frame clones only, minus some. The table records approximately 10,000 clones, 92% of them present only once. The V gene is TRBV30, the J gene TRBJ2-1; 8 bases map to TRBD1. Sample: peripheral blood, taken before any cancer treatment. The sequence was collected from a woman between 35 and 75 years old with stage I squamous cell lung carcinoma. The chain's CDR3 is CAWSGPRQGSFINEQFF. In DNA, the CDR3 is TGTGCCTGGAGTGGACCGAGACAGGGGAGTTTCATAAATGAGCAGTTCTTC.